Sequencing of this TCR beta chain was carried out in a study of OX40 agonist ivuxolimab in advanced cancers. The CDR3 consists of 16 residues. The germline CDR1 and CDR2 sequences are MDHEN and SYDVKM. V trimming: 7 bases; J trimming: 4 bases; junction bases outside the gene matches: 14. Study-level results: More expanded clones were found, on average, in CD8+ than in CD4+ T cells. Certain nonresponders likewise exhibited a low normalized T-cell clonal expansion. At doses 0.1 to 3.0 mg/kg, CD4+ and CD8+ clones expanded.

This clone was seen a single time. What it binds is unknown. Enrollment shut out patients with autoimmune disease history or systemic immunosuppression. Assay used: immunoSEQ multiplex PCR; TCRdb lists only in-frame clones, some missing. Among 40,000 to 45,000 clones, 82% were seen once, and the ten largest hold roughly 24%. The sequencing here drew on CD4+ or CD8+ T cells sorted from blood, taken in a trial of the OX40 agonist ivuxolimab. The receptor comes from an adult with an advanced solid tumor such as melanoma, head and neck, liver or kidney cancer. The chain joins TRBV28 to TRBJ1-1; the match to TRBD1 covers 8 bases. CDR3 in DNA: TGTGCCAGCATGCCGAACAGGGGGTGGAAGAGCACTGAAGCTTTCTTT. Translated, it gives CASMPNRGWKSTEAFF.